A single sample is the source of the 5 T cell receptor beta chains below, sequenced in a study of T cells after yellow fever vaccination. TCRdb fed the 5' RACE reads into MiXCR, producing one record per CDR3 protein. The sample yields 300,000 or so distinct CDR3 sequences, roughly 13% seen once. Sequences were derived from CD4+ T cells sorted from PBMCs, sampled 45 days after the yellow fever booster vaccination. These receptors were collected from a man between 25 and 39 years old who received the YFV17D yellow fever vaccine.

Only a few counts were recorded for this clonotype. The rearrangement links TRBV7-2 to TRBJ2-7; possibly TRBD2 for D (7 bases). Germline assignment: CDR1 SGHTA and CDR2 FQGNSA. The CDR3 is made up of 15 amino acids. Trimming took off 5 bases at V and 2 bases at J, with 16 bases between the two ends. DNA of the CDR3: TGTGCCAGCAGCGCCTCGGGGCGGGGGCCCTACGAGCAGTACTTC. This sequence encodes CASSASGRGPYEQYF.

This chain connects TRBV7-2 to TRBJ2-1, with D possibly TRBD1 on 5 matching bases. Deletions cut 1 base from V and 15 bases from J, with 22 bases between. Per germline, CDR1 SGHTA and CDR2 FQGNSA. The CDR3 length is 15 residues. The CDR3 DNA reads as TGTGCCAGCAGCTTAGTGGCTTTGGGTCAGGGCGTCCCGTTCTTC. It translates to CASSLVALGQGVPFF.

This sequence joins TRBV5-6 and TRBJ2-2; D is perhaps TRBD2 (5 bases). V gave up 2 bases and J gave up 6 bases, with 20 bases separating them. The CDR3 loop spans 17 amino acids. CDR1 is SGHDT, CDR2 YYEEEE, per germline. CDR3 bases: TGTGCCAGCAGCTTTTACGTGGAGGACTCCGGGGCCGGGGAGCTGTTTTTT. Protein: CASSFYVEDSGAGELFF.

J is TRBJ2-2 and V is TRBV7-7; the match to TRBD2 covers 7 bases. The V segment lost 5 bases and the J segment 3 bases; nucleotides outside the gene matches: 3. Germline V gene data show CDR1 as SSHAT and CDR2 as FNYEAQ (reference sequence). The CDR3 runs 14 residues. In nucleotides, the CDR3 is TGTGCCAGCAGCCCCGGGGGGTACACCGGGGAGCTGTTTTTT. The encoded protein is CASSPGGYTGELFF. Full variable domain (rest looked up from reference TRBV7-7 and TRBJ2-2): GAGVSQSPRYKVTKRGQDVTLRCDPISSHATLYWYQQALGQGPEFLTYFNYEAQPDKSGLPSDRFSAERPEGSISTLTIQRTEQRDSAMYRCASSPGGYTGELFFGEGSRLTVL.

The sample holds a few counts of this clonotype. The chain couples TRBV9 to TRBJ2-3; TRBD2 is a possible D gene (5 bases). The germline V gene has CDR1 SGDLS and CDR2 YYNGEE. V lost 0 bases and J 5 bases, leaving 10 bases between the germline ends. The CDR3 loop spans 14 amino acids. CDR3 region: CASSVARGEDTQYF. DNA of the CDR3: TGTGCCAGCAGCGTAGCCCGGGGTGAAGATACGCAGTATTTT.